This T cell receptor (beta chain) was identified during a study of vaccination effects on CD4 cells after COVID-19. CDR3 size: 16 residues. Germline lookup yields CDR1 SGHRS and CDR2 YFSETQ. V was pared by 0 bases and J by 6 bases, with 9 bases of the junction left unmatched. Culturing for 10 days preceded CD4+ T cell isolation. Repertoires were generated with immunoSEQ multiplex PCR, while TCRdb's copy carries only in-frame clones and drops some. The sample holds 50,000 to 75,000 clones, about 83% seen once. About this clone itself: Antigen: not known.

The TCR originated in a human donor who received a COVID-19 vaccine. Source: CD4+ T cells from PBMCs cultured without peptide, taken before COVID-19 vaccination. The V gene is TRBV5-1, the J gene TRBJ1-2; TRBD1 matches at 9 bases. The CDR3 loop reads CASSLAGTGKRDGYTF. In DNA, the CDR3 is TGCGCCAGCAGCTTGGCCGGGACAGGGAAGAGGGATGGCTACACCTTC.